This entry lists 14 T cell receptor beta chains sequenced from one sample in a study of human T cells and chemical hapten exposure. MiXCR, applied by TCRdb to the RACE reads, yields one record per CDR3 protein. The sample records around 300,000 distinct CDR3 sequences, 4.5% to 5.5% being singletons. Time point: pre-sensitization, week 0. Treatment here: therapeutic diphenylcyclopropenone sensitization with weekly scalp DPC. The sample here was whole blood, taken in connection with sensitization to the hapten diphenylcyclopropenone (DPC). The receptors here all came from a woman aged 18 to 35 with alopecia areata. Some clones in this sample may be carry-over from other donors' samples.

This clonotype has just a few counts. The chain has TRBV6-2 or TRBV6-3 and TRBJ1-6; D is uncertain. Trimming cost V 7 bases and J 8 bases, with 9 bases left between them. Germline lookup yields CDR1 MNHEY and CDR2 SVGEGT. CDR3 length: 12 amino acids. The CDR3 nucleotides are TGTGCCAGCACCGCGGGCGATTCACCCCTCCACTTT. Protein sequence: CASTAGDSPLHF.

Many counts were recorded for this clonotype. The chain employs TRBV6-5 and TRBJ1-3; D not resolved. Between the trimmed V and J ends, which lost 5 bases and 0 bases, there was a span of 14 bases. The CDR3 extends over 16 amino acids. Germline V gene lookup returns CDR1 MNHEY and CDR2 SVGAGI. The DNA of the CDR3 is TGTGCCAGCAGTCCCCGAGGAGTACTCTCTGGAAACACCATATATTTT. It is translated as CASSPRGVLSGNTIYF.

This clonotype was detected many times. The J gene is TRBJ1-1, the V gene TRBV6-6, with no clear D. Germline V gene data show CDR1 as MNHNY and CDR2 as SVGAGI (reference sequence). V shed 2 bases and J shed 6 bases, with 10 bases lying between them. The CDR3 sequence is 13 residues long. CDR3 amino acids: CASSYVGDAEAFF. The CDR3 DNA reads as TGTGCCAGCAGTTACGTCGGGGATGCTGAAGCTTTCTTT.

Comment on this clonotype: Relative to the germline gene, one junction end is altered; a read error may explain this. The V call is TRBV6-5, the J call TRBJ1-1; TRBD1 matches at 7 bases. The germline V gene encodes CDR1 MNHEY and CDR2 SVGAGI. The CDR3 sequence is 15 residues long. CDR3 in DNA: TGTGCCTGCAGTTCCACCGGGACAGTGAACACTGAAGCTTTCTTT. It yields the protein CACSSTGTVNTEAFF.

This clonotype has more than one count but fewer than ten. This chain uses TRBV7-6 with TRBJ2-1, with 9 bases that match TRBD1. Germline V lookup: CDR1 SGHVS, CDR2 FNYEAQ. V lost 1 base and J lost 9; bases outside the gene matches: 7. This CDR3 is 15 amino acids long. The CDR3 protein is CASSLGGTGNGEQFF. CDR3 nucleotides: TGTGCCAGCAGCTTAGGAGGGACAGGGAACGGTGAGCAGTTCTTC.

In this sample, this clonotype turned up a few times. CDR3 bases: TGTGCCAGCAGCACTGGGCCGCAAGATACGCAGTATTTT. Its translation is CASSTGPQDTQYF. The V call is TRBV11-3, the J call TRBJ2-3, with unresolved D. Germline CDR1 and CDR2: SGHNT and YENEEA. Trimming removed 5 bases at V and 5 bases at J, with 11 bases between. The CDR3 is made up of 13 amino acids.

A few counts support this clonotype. The J gene is TRBJ2-2, the V gene TRBV7-9, with D unclear. Trimming shortened V by 5 bases and J by 7 bases, and 8 bases separated the two germline ends. Germline lookup yields CDR1 SEHNR and CDR2 FQNEAQ (reference sequence). CDR3 length equals 12 residues. The CDR3 loop reads CASSAPLGELFF. In nucleotides, the CDR3 is TGTGCCAGCAGCGCCCCCCTCGGGGAGCTGTTTTTT.

This clonotype was found a few times. This rearrangement joins TRBV10-3 to TRBJ1-2; 7 bases fit TRBD1. Germline CDR1 is ENHRY and CDR2 is SYGVKD. CDR3 length: 13 residues. V shed 6 bases, J shed 2 bases, and the junction held 3 bases outside the gene matches. The CDR3 is CAISRDRNYGYTF. Here the CDR3 DNA reads TGTGCCATCAGCCGGGACAGAAACTATGGCTACACCTTC.

This clonotype was recorded many times. The chain recombines TRBV20-1 with TRBJ1-2, with D possibly being TRBD1 (6 bases). This CDR3 contains 14 residues. With 5 bases removed from V and 0 bases from J, the gap between germline ends came to 13 bases. The germline V gene encodes CDR1 DFQATT and CDR2 SNEGSKA (reference sequence). The CDR3 loop is CSAAGGRANYGYTF. Here the CDR3 DNA reads TGCAGTGCTGCCGGGGGCCGCGCTAACTATGGCTACACCTTC.

In its sample, this clonotype was seen many times. The rearrangement links TRBV6-2 or TRBV6-3 to TRBJ2-7; a possible D gene is TRBD2 (5 bases). The germline V gene has CDR1 MNHEY and CDR2 SVGEGT. V was pared by 0 bases and J by 12 bases, with 12 bases between. The CDR3 is 12 residues long. CDR3 sequence: CASSYSFGVRYF. DNA of the CDR3: TGTGCCAGCAGTTACTCGTTCGGGGTTCGGTACTTC.

This clonotype came up many times. V gene TRBV3-1 combines with J gene TRBJ1-5, with a possible D match to TRBD1 (5 bases). The length of the CDR3 is 16 residues. Trimming shortened V by 4 bases and J by 2 bases, and 15 bases separated the two germline ends. CDR1 is LGHDT, CDR2 YNNKEL, per germline (reference sequence). Here the CDR3 reads CASSLGTGVGNQPQHF. CDR3 nucleotides: TGTGCCAGCAGCCTTGGGACCGGAGTGGGCAATCAGCCCCAGCATTTT.

Ten or more counts support this clonotype. It is unclear where the CDR3 begins or ends on the DNA, so no DNA is shown, and the CDR3 is as TCRdb lists it. The rearrangement links TRBV21-1 to TRBJ2-1; the table's D call of TRBD1 was not tested on the DNA. TRBV21-1 is a pseudogene locus. Both ends counted, the CDR3 spans 16 residues. The CDR3 sequence is CASSKWGPGAEDEQFF.

The chain employs TRBV9 and TRBJ1-1; weak D call: TRBD1 (6 bases). The V gene lost 4 bases and the J gene lost 3 bases, with 10 bases spanning the gap. Germline V gene sequence: CDR1 SGDLS, CDR2 YYNGEE. The CDR3 totals 13 residues. The CDR3 is CASSIQGYTEAFF. The CDR3 DNA is TGTGCCAGCAGCATACAGGGATACACTGAAGCTTTCTTT.

This clonotype was found many times. Mismatch with germline at one junction end may stem from a read error. The V call is TRBV6-5, the J call TRBJ2-7; 8 bases line up with TRBD2. In germline, CDR1 is MNHEY, CDR2 SVGAGI. The CDR3 contains 17 residues. The CDR3, as DNA: TGTGCCAGCAGTGACTCTCCCGGTGGGACTAGATCGGAGGAGCAGTACTTC. Its translation is CASSDSPGGTRSEEQYF.